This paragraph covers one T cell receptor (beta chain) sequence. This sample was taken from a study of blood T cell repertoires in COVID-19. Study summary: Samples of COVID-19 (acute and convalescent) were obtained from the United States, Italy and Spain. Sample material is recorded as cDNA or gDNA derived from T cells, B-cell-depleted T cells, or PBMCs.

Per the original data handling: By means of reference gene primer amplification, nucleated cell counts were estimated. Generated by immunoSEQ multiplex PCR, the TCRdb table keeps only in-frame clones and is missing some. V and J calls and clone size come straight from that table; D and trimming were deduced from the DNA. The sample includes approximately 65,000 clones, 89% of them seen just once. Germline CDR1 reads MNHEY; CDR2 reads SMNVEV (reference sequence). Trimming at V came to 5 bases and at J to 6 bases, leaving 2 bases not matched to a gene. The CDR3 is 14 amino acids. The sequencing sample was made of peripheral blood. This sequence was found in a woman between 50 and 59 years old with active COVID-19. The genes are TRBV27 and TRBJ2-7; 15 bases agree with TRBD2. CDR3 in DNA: TGTGCCAGCAGTGGGGGACTAGCGGGAGGCGAGCAGTACTTC. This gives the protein CASSGGLAGGEQYF.